Below are 24 T cell receptor beta chains sequenced from a single sample in a study of blood T cell repertoires in COVID-19. TCRdb's copy holds only in-frame clones and misses some; the assay was immunoSEQ multiplex PCR. The sample contains 150,000 or so clones, roughly 80% of which appear only once. The material sequenced was peripheral blood. Source of these receptors: a man aged 18 to 29 with active or convalescent COVID-19.

This clone was detected only a few times. The chain has TRBV11-2 and TRBJ2-7; TRBD1 matches 8 bases. Trimming at V came to 2 bases and at J to 6 bases, leaving 6 bases not matched to a gene. The CDR3 sequence is 14 residues long. CDR1 and CDR2 from the germline V gene are SGHAT and FQNNGV. DNA for the CDR3: TGTGCCAGCAGCTTAAGTCGGGGGACAGGCGAGCAGTACTTC. Translated: CASSLSRGTGEQYF.

The V gene is TRBV6-2 or TRBV6-3, the J gene TRBJ1-3; D unclear. The germline gives CDR1 MNHEY, CDR2 SVGEGT. The V end was cut by 2 bases, the J end by 0 bases, with 5 bases between. The CDR3 loop spans 14 amino acids. Here the CDR3 reads CASSYASSGNTIYF. DNA of the CDR3: TGTGCCAGCAGTTACGCGAGCTCTGGAAACACCATATATTTT.

The chain links TRBV4-1 to TRBJ1-2; D perhaps matches TRBD1 (5 bases). This CDR3 spans 14 amino acids. Germline V CDR1 and CDR2: MGHRA, YSYEKL. The ends were cut back, 0 bases at V and 10 bases at J, with 15 bases in the middle. CDR3 loop: CASSQDRRGTPYTF. The DNA of the CDR3 is TGCGCCAGCAGCCAAGATCGGCGGGGGACCCCCTACACCTTC.

The rearrangement links TRBV23-1 to TRBJ2-2; the D gene is possibly TRBD1 (7 bases). TRBV23-1 is an ORF, and what it does is uncertain. The V gene lost 0 bases and the J gene lost 4 bases, with 30 bases spanning the gap. The CDR3 is made up of 22 amino acids. The CDR3 sequence: CASSQSRGAGRKFFYLTGELFF. In nucleotides, the CDR3 is TGCGCCAGCAGTCAATCCAGGGGGGCAGGGCGGAAATTCTTCTACCTCACCGGGGAGCTGTTTTTT.

The V and J genes are TRBV7-2 and TRBJ2-5, with D possibly matching TRBD2 (6 bases). Between the trimmed V and J ends, which lost 5 bases and 5 bases, there was a span of 18 bases. The CDR3 is made up of 15 amino acids. CDR1 is SGHTA, CDR2 FQGNSA, per germline. The CDR3 spells CASSPPTSIGETQYF. The CDR3 DNA reads as TGTGCCAGCAGCCCCCCGACTAGTATAGGCGAGACCCAGTACTTC. Variable domain in full (rest from reference TRBV7-2 and TRBJ2-5): GAGVSQSPSNKVTEKGKDVELRCDPISGHTALYWYRQSLGQGLEFLIYFQGNSAPDKSGLPSDRFSAERTGGSVSTLTIQRTQQEDSAVYLCASSPPTSIGETQYFGPGTRLLVL.

The CDR3 reads CASSFSGNNEQFF. The CDR3 DNA follows: TGCGCCAGCAGCTTTAGCGGTAACAATGAGCAGTTCTTC. The chain has TRBV5-1 and TRBJ2-1; tentative D call: TRBD2 (6 bases). This CDR3 is built from 13 residues. Per the germline V gene, CDR1 is SGHRS and CDR2 is YFSETQ. V was shortened by 2 bases and J by 5 bases, with 8 bases between the two germline ends. Based on the CDR3 plus reference TRBV5-1 and TRBJ2-1, the full variable domain is KAGVTQTPRYLIKTRGQQVTLSCSPISGHRSVSWYQQTPGQGLQFLFEYFSETQRNKGNFPGRFSGRQFSNSRSEMNVSTLELGDSALYLCASSFSGNNEQFFGPGTRLTVL.

This chain links TRBV14 with TRBJ1-4; unclear D gene. Trimming cost V 1 base and J 5 bases, with 11 bases left between them. The length of the CDR3 is 15 residues. From germline, CDR1 is SGHDN and CDR2 FVKESK. This CDR3 is CASSQVSRLNEKLFF. In DNA, the CDR3 is TGTGCCAGCAGCCAAGTAAGCAGGCTGAATGAAAAACTGTTTTTT.

Within the sample, this clone is medium-sized. The CDR3 loop reads CASSSQDSWNQPQHF. The CDR3 region has the DNA TGTGCCAGCAGTTCCCAGGACAGTTGGAATCAGCCCCAGCATTTT. The chain employs TRBV6-6 and TRBJ1-5, with a possible D match to TRBD1 (6 bases). Germline CDR1 and CDR2: MNHNY and SVGAGI (reference sequence). V was cut by 4 bases and J by 4 bases, with 14 bases left in between. CDR3 size: 15 residues.

This chain uses TRBV7-9 with TRBJ1-2; D unresolved. The CDR3 spans 16 residues. Per the germline V gene, CDR1 is SEHNR and CDR2 is FQNEAQ (reference sequence). V was pared by 4 bases and J by 6 bases, with 21 bases between. The CDR3 sequence is CASSSPPSGSMHGYTF. The CDR3 DNA follows: TGTGCCAGCAGCTCCCCCCCCTCCGGGTCGATGCATGGCTACACCTTC.

The chain is built from TRBV19 and TRBJ2-4; TRBD2 matches 8 bases. Per germline, CDR1 LNHDA and CDR2 SQIVND (reference sequence). J gave up 7 bases and V 5 bases, and 10 bases lay outside the gene matches. This CDR3 comprises 15 residues. Here the CDR3 reads CASSPKAGVGNIQYF. CDR3 in DNA: TGTGCCAGTAGTCCGAAAGCGGGAGTGGGGAACATTCAGTACTTC.

This chain links TRBV18 with TRBJ2-1, with a possible D match to TRBD2 (6 bases). This CDR3 has 12 residues. Between the trimmed V and J ends, which lost 2 bases and 12 bases, there was a span of 11 bases. Germline CDR1 is KGHSH and CDR2 is LQKENI. CDR3 sequence reads: CASSPVSGGQFF. In DNA, the CDR3 is TGTGCCAGCTCACCAGTTAGCGGAGGGCAGTTCTTC.

The V gene is TRBV9, the J gene TRBJ1-5; D is perhaps TRBD1 (5 bases). The CDR3 has 15 amino acids. CDR1 is SGDLS, CDR2 YYNGEE, per germline. Trimming removed 4 bases from V and 0 bases from J, with 11 bases in between. CDR3 nucleotide sequence: TGTGCCAGCAGCCCCCAGGGTAATAGCAATCAGCCCCAGCATTTT. This encodes CASSPQGNSNQPQHF.

J is TRBJ2-1 and V is TRBV19, with TRBD2 matching 9 bases. Germline V gene sequence: CDR1 LNHDA, CDR2 SQIVND (reference sequence). This CDR3 is 16 amino acids long. V was clipped by 5 bases and J by 4 bases; unmatched bases: 9. The DNA for the CDR3 is TGTGCCAGTAGTGTTCCGGGACTAGCAGGGTACAATGAGCAGTTCTTC. Translated: CASSVPGLAGYNEQFF. The whole variable domain, remainder taken from reference TRBV19 and TRBJ2-1, is DGGITQSPKYLFRKEGQNVTLSCEQNLNHDAMYWYRQDPGQGLRLIYYSQIVNDFQKGDIAEGYSVSREKKESFPLTVTSAQKNPTAFYLCASSVPGLAGYNEQFFGPGTRLTVL.

The J gene is TRBJ2-7, the V gene TRBV5-1; 9 bases fit TRBD1. Germline CDR1 reads SGHRS; CDR2 reads YFSETQ. V dropped 4 bases and J dropped 4; count of bases not matched to a gene: 6. The CDR3 contains 14 residues. The CDR3 reads CASSMGQGTYEQYF. In nucleotides, the CDR3 is TGCGCCAGCAGCATGGGACAGGGAACATACGAGCAGTACTTC.

The V and J genes are TRBV5-1 and TRBJ2-5, with 10 bases lining up with TRBD1. This CDR3 is 14 amino acids long. V trimming: 5 bases; J trimming: 5 bases; junction bases outside the gene matches: 6. Germline V gene sequence: CDR1 SGHRS, CDR2 YFSETQ. The CDR3 spells CASSSGQGVETQYF. CDR3 DNA sequence: TGCGCCAGCAGTTCCGGACAGGGGGTCGAGACCCAGTACTTC.

This clone was detected only once. The chain links TRBV7-2 to TRBJ2-3; tentatively, D is TRBD2 (7 bases). The CDR3 contains 15 residues. V shed 3 bases and J shed 4 bases, with 14 bases lying between them. Germline V CDR1 and CDR2: SGHTA, FQGNSA. In nucleotides, the CDR3 is TGTGCCAGCAGCTTGGCGGGGGCCCCTCCAGATACGCAGTATTTT. Translated, it gives CASSLAGAPPDTQYF.

The DNA of the CDR3 is TGTGCCAGCAGCTCTAGTAGCGGGCCGACCTACGAGCAGTACTTC. Protein: CASSSSSGPTYEQYF. J is TRBJ2-7 and V is TRBV7-3; 7 bases fit TRBD2. After removal of 4 bases from V and 2 bases from J, the junction contained 8 bases not matched to a gene. The germline gives CDR1 SGHTA, CDR2 FQGTGA. The CDR3 is made up of 15 amino acids.

This clone appeared a single time. The chain links TRBV5-1 to TRBJ1-1, with 12 bases lining up with TRBD1. Losses at the gene ends were 0 bases for V and 1 base for J; bases not matched to a gene: 4. CDR1 is SGHRS, CDR2 YFSETQ, per germline. The CDR3 is made up of 17 amino acids. The CDR3 spells CASSLGDRGLGNTEAFF. The DNA of the CDR3 is TGCGCCAGCAGCTTGGGGGACAGGGGGCTTGGGAACACTGAAGCTTTCTTT.

The rearrangement joins TRBV5-4 to TRBJ2-2; 11 bases fit TRBD2. Germline CDR1 reads SGHNT; CDR2 reads YYREEE (reference sequence). This CDR3 has 16 amino acids. Trimming at V came to 0 bases and at J to 5 bases, leaving 3 bases not matched to a gene. The DNA for the CDR3 is TGTGCCAGCAGCTTGGGACTAGCGGGGAGGACCGGGGAGCTGTTTTTT. Protein: CASSLGLAGRTGELFF.

This chain connects TRBV13 to TRBJ1-6; the match to TRBD1 covers 7 bases. J was trimmed by 5 bases and V by 5 bases; bases with no gene match: 6. Germline V gene sequence: CDR1 PRHDT, CDR2 FYEKMQ (reference sequence). CDR3 length equals 15 residues. CDR3 coding DNA: TGTGCCAGCAGCCCAGGGGGTCGAGATAATTCACCCCTCCACTTT. Amino acids: CASSPGGRDNSPLHF.

CDR3: CASILTGSNQPQHF. The DNA of the CDR3 is TGTGCCAGTATCCTGACAGGGAGCAATCAGCCCCAGCATTTT. The chain combines TRBV19 with TRBJ1-5; 7 nucleotides match TRBD1. Germline-derived CDR1 and CDR2 are LNHDA and SQIVND (reference sequence). V shed 7 bases, J shed 1 base, and the junction held 4 bases outside the gene matches. The CDR3 sequence is 14 residues long. Looking up the rest from reference TRBV19 and TRBJ1-5 gives the full variable domain: DGGITQSPKYLFRKEGQNVTLSCEQNLNHDAMYWYRQDPGQGLRLIYYSQIVNDFQKGDIAEGYSVSREKKESFPLTVTSAQKNPTAFYLCASILTGSNQPQHFGDGTRLSIL.

The sample holds a few counts of this clone. The gene calls are TRBV7-9 and TRBJ1-1, with D unclear. The CDR3 totals 13 residues. V lost 2 bases, J lost 1 base, and 5 bases lay in between. From germline, CDR1 is SEHNR and CDR2 FQNEAQ (reference sequence). The CDR3 nucleotides are TGTGCCAGCAGCTTATGGCAGAACACTGAAGCTTTCTTT. It is translated as CASSLWQNTEAFF.

This sequence joins TRBV27 and TRBJ1-2; no firm D call. CDR1 and CDR2 (germline): MNHEY, SMNVEV (reference sequence). This CDR3 comprises 17 residues. V lost 2 bases, J lost 1 base, and 17 bases lay in between. Here the CDR3 DNA reads TGTGCCAGCAGTTTACACCTGAGGGCAGGCCATAACTATGGCTACACCTTC. Protein sequence: CASSLHLRAGHNYGYTF.

V and J are TRBV4-1 and TRBJ2-7, with a weak D call TRBD1 (6 bases). Germline V CDR1 and CDR2: MGHRA, YSYEKL. Trimming removed 0 bases from V and 3 bases from J, with 12 bases in between. CDR3 size: 15 residues. As DNA, the CDR3 is TGCGCCAGCAGCCAAGAAGAAGGGGGTTTCTACGAGCAGTACTTC. Translating it yields CASSQEEGGFYEQYF.